This T cell receptor beta chain stems from a study of persistence of HIV-infected CD4 T cells. Findings of the study overall: Degenerate expanded CDR3beta sequences were enriched among CMV- and Gag-responding cells.

The immunoSEQ assay was version 4, run in survey mode. Genomic DNA was diluted to about 9.4 ng/uL, up to 1 ug per sample. Clones were read by immunoSEQ multiplex PCR, and TCRdb kept only the in-frame ones, dropping some. The repertoire consists of 25,000 to 35,000 clones, with roughly three quarters occurring once and the leading ten covering more than 1.2%. The germline gives CDR1 LNHDA, CDR2 SQIVND (reference sequence). V shed 10 bases and J 6 bases; nucleotides not matched to a gene: 10. This CDR3 is 13 amino acids long. In regard to this clone: Antigen unknown.

The stimulus was an HIV-1 Gag 15-mer peptide pool, approximately 0.93 ug/peptide/mL. Sorting of responding CD4+ T cells relied on upregulated CD40 ligand together with CD69. A roughly 20-hour stimulation of CD8-depleted PBMCs used anti-CD28/CD49d costimulation, CD40-blocking antibody and enfuvirtide. The source was CD4+ T cells sorted from PBMCs after roughly 20-hour stimulation, collected from a patient who received antiretroviral therapy. This rearrangement joins TRBV19 to TRBJ2-7, with 9 bases aligning to TRBD2. The clonotype originates from an adult man with HIV who was CMV-seropositive. This chain's CDR3 is CATRRGGGFEQYF. The DNA of the CDR3 is TGTGCCACCCGGCGCGGGGGGGGATTCGAGCAGTACTTC.